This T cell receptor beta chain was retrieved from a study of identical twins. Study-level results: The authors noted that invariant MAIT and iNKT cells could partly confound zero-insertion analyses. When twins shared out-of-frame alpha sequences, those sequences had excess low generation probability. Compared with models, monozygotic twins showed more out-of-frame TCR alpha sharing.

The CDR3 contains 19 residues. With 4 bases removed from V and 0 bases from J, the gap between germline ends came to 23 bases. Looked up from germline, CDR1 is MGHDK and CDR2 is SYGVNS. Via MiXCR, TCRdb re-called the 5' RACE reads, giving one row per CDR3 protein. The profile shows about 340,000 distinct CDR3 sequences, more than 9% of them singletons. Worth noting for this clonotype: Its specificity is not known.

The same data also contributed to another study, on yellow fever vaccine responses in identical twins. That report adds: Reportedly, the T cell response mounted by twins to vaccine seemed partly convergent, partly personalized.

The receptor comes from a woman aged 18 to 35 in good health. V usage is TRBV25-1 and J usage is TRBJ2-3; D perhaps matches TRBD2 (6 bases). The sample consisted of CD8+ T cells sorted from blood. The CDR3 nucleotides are TGTGCCAGCAGTGCTCGCACCACCACGGGGGTACTAAGCACAGATACGCAGTATTTT. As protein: CASSARTTTGVLSTDTQYF.